Below are 10 T cell receptor beta chains sequenced from a single sample in a study of blood T cell repertoires in COVID-19. Repertoires were generated with immunoSEQ multiplex PCR, while TCRdb's copy carries only in-frame clones and drops some. The sample records around 80,000 clones, 70% to 75% being singletons. The sequenced sample consisted of peripheral blood. The receptors come from a man aged 45-65 years with active or convalescent COVID-19.

This chain joins TRBV19 and TRBJ2-3, with a weak D call TRBD2 (6 bases). V dropped 3 bases and J dropped 4 bases, with 8 bases sitting between them. Per the germline V gene, CDR1 is LNHDA and CDR2 is SQIVND (reference sequence). CDR3 size: 13 residues. CDR3 loop: CASSIGGADTQYF. CDR3 nucleotide sequence: TGTGCCAGTAGTATTGGCGGGGCAGATACGCAGTATTTT.

The V and J genes are TRBV28 and TRBJ1-6, with D possibly TRBD1 on 6 matching bases. CDR1 is MDHEN and CDR2 is SYDVKM in the germline V gene. The germline V and J ends were trimmed by 3 bases and 5 bases, with 11 bases remaining between them. CDR3 length: 15 amino acids. In DNA form, the CDR3 reads TGTGCCAGCAGTTTCAGCGGGGGCAATAATTCACCCCTCCACTTT. Its translation is CASSFSGGNNSPLHF.

The chain joins TRBV11-2 to TRBJ2-7; the D gene is possibly TRBD1 (5 bases). CDR3 length: 12 residues. Between the trimmed V and J ends, which lost 4 bases and 4 bases, there was a span of 8 bases. Per germline, CDR1 SGHAT and CDR2 FQNNGV. This CDR3 is CASSSQGYEQYF. The CDR3 DNA reads TGTGCCAGCAGCTCTCAGGGTTACGAGCAGTACTTC. Full variable domain (outside the CDR3, taken from reference TRBV11-2 and TRBJ2-7): EAGVAQSPRYKIIEKRQSVAFWCNPISGHATLYWYQQILGQGPKLLIQFQNNGVVDDSQLPKDRFSAERLKGVDSTLKIQPAKLEDSAVYLCASSSQGYEQYFGPGTRLTVT.

The V call is TRBV2, the J call TRBJ1-2; D is unclear. V was shortened by 3 bases and J by 4 bases, with 9 bases between the two germline ends. Germline V lookup: CDR1 SNHLY, CDR2 FYNNEI. CDR3 length equals 13 residues. CDR3 residues: CASSEEEIYGYTF. The CDR3, as DNA: TGTGCCAGCAGTGAGGAGGAGATCTATGGCTACACCTTC.

Only one count was recorded for this clone. The chain links TRBV5-1 to TRBJ2-5; possible D gene TRBD2, 6 bases. Trimming took 5 bases from V and 3 from J, leaving 17 bases between them. Germline loops: CDR1 SGHRS, CDR2 YFSETQ. This CDR3 comprises 15 residues. CDR3 in DNA: TGCGCCAGCAGTAACGACGGGAGATGGGAAGAGACCCAGTACTTC. Protein: CASSNDGRWEETQYF. Drawing the rest from reference TRBV5-1 and TRBJ2-5, the complete variable domain is KAGVTQTPRYLIKTRGQQVTLSCSPISGHRSVSWYQQTPGQGLQFLFEYFSETQRNKGNFPGRFSGRQFSNSRSEMNVSTLELGDSALYLCASSNDGRWEETQYFGPGTRLLVL.

The V and J genes are TRBV19 and TRBJ1-2; 9 nucleotides line up with TRBD1. V trimming: 6 bases; J trimming: 5 bases; junction bases outside the gene matches: 7. The CDR3 spans 14 residues. Germline V CDR1 and CDR2: LNHDA, SQIVND (reference sequence). The CDR3 spells CASRDRDRAYGYTF. In DNA form, the CDR3 reads TGTGCCAGTAGGGACCGGGACAGGGCTTATGGCTACACCTTC.

This chain links TRBV10-3 with TRBJ2-5, with 8 bases that match TRBD2. The V and J ends lost 2 bases and 5 bases, in that order; junction bases with no gene match: 7. From germline, CDR1 is ENHRY and CDR2 SYGVKD. The CDR3 covers 15 residues. CDR3 bases: TGTGCCATCAGTGAGAGGCGGGGGGATTGGGAGACCCAGTACTTC. It specifies CAISERRGDWETQYF.

This clone showed up many times. The chain links TRBV5-1 to TRBJ1-6, with 7 positions matching TRBD1. Trimming at V came to 7 bases and at J to 7 bases, leaving 11 bases not matched to a gene. CDR1 is SGHRS and CDR2 is YFSETQ in the germline V gene. The CDR3 sequence is 15 residues long. The CDR3 nucleotides are TGCGCCAGCCGAGACCGACAGGGTGAGAATTCACCCCTCCACTTT. Protein product: CASRDRQGENSPLHF.

V is TRBV28 and J is TRBJ2-7; the D gene is possibly TRBD2 (5 bases). The V and J ends lost 5 bases and 2 bases respectively, with 16 bases between them. The CDR3 spans 15 residues. The germline V gene has CDR1 MDHEN and CDR2 SYDVKM. CDR3 nucleotides: TGTGCCAGCAGTCGTACCGGGATACCCCCCTACGAGCAGTACTTC. Amino acids: CASSRTGIPPYEQYF.

The rearrangement uses TRBV9 and TRBJ2-1, with D unclear. The CDR3 consists of 11 residues. Germline values: CDR1 SGDLS, CDR2 YYNGEE. With 4 bases removed from V and 5 bases from J, the gap between germline ends came to 4 bases. The CDR3 loop reads CASSPHNEQFF. CDR3 sequence (DNA): TGTGCCAGCAGCCCTCACAATGAGCAGTTCTTC.